The T cell receptor beta chain described here comes from a study of graft-versus-host responses after intestinal transplantation. Across the study: Grafts that recipients had were multivisceral, liver-intestinal, or isolated intestinal transplants. Study observations and caveats: Allograft graft-versus-host to host-versus-graft clonal ratios ran high in patients with graft-donor T cell macrochimerism. Recipient marrow contained GvH clones, some of which appeared first in ileum or blood.

Clones were sequenced by immunoSEQ multiplex PCR, and TCRdb holds only the in-frame ones, with some missing. The sample holds tens of thousands of clones, approximately 95% seen once. This clone was counted a few times. What it binds is unknown. The receptor comes from a human donor who received an intestinal transplant. This specimen consisted of unstimulated CD8+ T cells sorted from spleen or lymph node cells, obtained before intestinal transplant.

The CDR3 nucleotides read TGTGCCGCCGGGACAGGGAGTGTTTACACTGAAGCTTTCTTT. Translation: CAAGTGSVYTEAFF. V usage is TRBV19 and J usage is TRBJ1-1; TRBD1 matches at 9 bases. The CDR3 totals 14 residues. The germline CDR1 and CDR2 sequences are LNHDA and SQIVND (reference sequence). The J segment lost 3 bases and the V segment lost 11 bases, leaving 10 bases of the junction unmatched.